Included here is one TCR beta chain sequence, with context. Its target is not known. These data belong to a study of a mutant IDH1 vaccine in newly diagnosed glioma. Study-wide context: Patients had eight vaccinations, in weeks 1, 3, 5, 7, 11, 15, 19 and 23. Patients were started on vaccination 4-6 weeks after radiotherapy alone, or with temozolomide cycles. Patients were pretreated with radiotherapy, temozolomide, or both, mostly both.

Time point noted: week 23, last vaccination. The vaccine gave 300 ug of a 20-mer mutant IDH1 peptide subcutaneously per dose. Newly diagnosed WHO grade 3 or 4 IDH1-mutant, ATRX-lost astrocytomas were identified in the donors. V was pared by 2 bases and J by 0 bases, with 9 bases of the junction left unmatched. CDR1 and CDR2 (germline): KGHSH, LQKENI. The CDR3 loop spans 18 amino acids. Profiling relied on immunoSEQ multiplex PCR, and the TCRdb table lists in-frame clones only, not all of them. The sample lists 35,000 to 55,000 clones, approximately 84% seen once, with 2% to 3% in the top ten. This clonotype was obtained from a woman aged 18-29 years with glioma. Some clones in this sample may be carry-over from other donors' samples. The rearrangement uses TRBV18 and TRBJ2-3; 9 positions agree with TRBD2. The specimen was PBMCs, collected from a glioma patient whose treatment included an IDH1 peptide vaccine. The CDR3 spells CASSPSLAGPTSTDTQYF. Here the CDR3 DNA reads TGTGCCAGCTCACCAAGCCTAGCGGGGCCTACTAGCACAGATACGCAGTATTTT. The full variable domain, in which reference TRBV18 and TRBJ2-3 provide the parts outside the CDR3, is NAGVMQNPRHLVRRRGQEARLRCSPMKGHSHVYWYRQLPEEGLKFMVYLQKENIIDESGMPKERFSAEFPKEGPSILRIQQVVRGDSAAYFCASSPSLAGPTSTDTQYFGPGTRLTVL.